Below, one TCR beta chain is given with its context. This entry belongs to a study of graft-versus-host responses after intestinal transplantation. On the study more broadly: Recipients had multivisceral, liver-intestinal, or isolated intestinal transplants. Anti-thymocyte globulin served as induction for all recipients, who then took tacrolimus and steroids for about three years.

Germline V gene sequence: CDR1 MNHEY, CDR2 SVGAGI. CDR3 size: 14 residues. With 6 bases removed from V and 2 bases from J, the gap between germline ends came to 13 bases. Only in-frame clones appear in the TCRdb table, and some are missing; sequencing was by immunoSEQ multiplex PCR. Here the sample spans around 13,000 clones, approximately 93% being singletons. This sequence joins TRBV6-5 and TRBJ1-1, with no clear D. The sequence derives from a human patient who received an intestinal transplant, so some T cells may come from the graft donor. Sequences were derived from PBMCs, sampled about 37 months after intestinal transplantation. This chain's CDR3 is CASRKPGPNTEAFF. The CDR3 coding sequence is TGTGCCAGCAGGAAGCCGGGTCCCAACACTGAAGCTTTCTTT.